The T cell receptor beta chain under discussion was sequenced for a study of T-cell reconstitution after alpha-beta-depleted transplantation in children. General observations from the study: Where some patients showed high TCRbeta diversity at day 60, it came from recipient T cells and thymic progenitors that had survived. Expanded graft clones, several hundred of them, were reportedly the source of alpha-beta T cells about two months after transplant. A year post-transplant, T-cell counts and diversity derived mostly from newly produced T cells.

Unique molecular identifiers were used in preparing the TCRbeta library. TCRdb reprocessed the PCR reads via MiXCR and lists one record per CDR3 protein. This table holds 200,000 or so distinct CDR3 sequences, 5.5% to 7% found once. This clonotype occurred a few times. Its antigen remains unidentified. Sequenced material: PBMCs, taken before TCRalphabeta/CD19-depleted stem cell transplant. The origin of this receptor is a girl under two years old with combined immunodeficiency, due to receive a stem cell transplant.

CDR3: CSATRPGPPSTDTQYF. The CDR3 DNA is TGCAGTGCTACACGCCCGGGGCCCCCTAGCACAGATACGCAGTATTTT. V and J are TRBV20-1 and TRBJ2-3, with D perhaps given as TRBD1 or TRBD2 (5 bases each). Trimming pared 4 bases from V and 0 bases from J, leaving 17 bases between. CDR3 length: 16 amino acids. Germline lookup yields CDR1 DFQATT and CDR2 SNEGSKA (reference sequence).